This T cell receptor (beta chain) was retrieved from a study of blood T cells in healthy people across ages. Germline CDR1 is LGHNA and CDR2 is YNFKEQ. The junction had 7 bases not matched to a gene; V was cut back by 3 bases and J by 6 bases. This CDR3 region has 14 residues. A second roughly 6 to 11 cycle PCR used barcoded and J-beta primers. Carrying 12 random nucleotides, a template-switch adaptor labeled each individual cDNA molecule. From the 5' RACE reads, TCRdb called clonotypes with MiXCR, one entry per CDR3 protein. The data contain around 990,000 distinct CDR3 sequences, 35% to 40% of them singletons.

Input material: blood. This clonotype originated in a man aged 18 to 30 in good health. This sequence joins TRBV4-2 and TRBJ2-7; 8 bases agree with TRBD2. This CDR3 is CASSHDGLASEQYF. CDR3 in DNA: TGTGCCAGCAGCCATGACGGACTAGCTAGCGAGCAGTACTTC.